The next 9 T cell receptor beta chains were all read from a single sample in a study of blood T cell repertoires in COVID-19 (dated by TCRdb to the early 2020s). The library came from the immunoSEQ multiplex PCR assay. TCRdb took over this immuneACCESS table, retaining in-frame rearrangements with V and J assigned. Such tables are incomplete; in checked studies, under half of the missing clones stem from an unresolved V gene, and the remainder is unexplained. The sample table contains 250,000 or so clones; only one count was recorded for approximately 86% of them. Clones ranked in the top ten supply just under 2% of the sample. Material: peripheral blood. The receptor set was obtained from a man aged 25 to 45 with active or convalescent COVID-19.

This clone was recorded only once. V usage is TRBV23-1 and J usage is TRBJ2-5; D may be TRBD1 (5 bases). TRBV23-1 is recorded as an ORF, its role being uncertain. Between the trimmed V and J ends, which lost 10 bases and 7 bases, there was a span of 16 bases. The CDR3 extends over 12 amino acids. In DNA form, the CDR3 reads TGCGCCAACGAAGGACACGTCGGGACCCAGTACTTC. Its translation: CANEGHVGTQYF.

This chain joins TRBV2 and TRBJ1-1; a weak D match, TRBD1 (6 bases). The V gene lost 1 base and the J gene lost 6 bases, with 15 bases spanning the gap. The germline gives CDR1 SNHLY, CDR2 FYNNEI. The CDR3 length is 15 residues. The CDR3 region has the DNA TGTGCCAGCAGTGAAGGGCTGGGACAAAGAGCTGAAGCTTTCTTT. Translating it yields CASSEGLGQRAEAFF. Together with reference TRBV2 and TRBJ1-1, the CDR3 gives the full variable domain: EPEVTQTPSHQVTQMGQEVILRCVPISNHLYFYWYRQILGQKVEFLVSFYNNEISEKSEIFDDQFSVERPDGSNFTLKIRSTKLEDSAMYFCASSEGLGQRAEAFFGQGTRLTVV.

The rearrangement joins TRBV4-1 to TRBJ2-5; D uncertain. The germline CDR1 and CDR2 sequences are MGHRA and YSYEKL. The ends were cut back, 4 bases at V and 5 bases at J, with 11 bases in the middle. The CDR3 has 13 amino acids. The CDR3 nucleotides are TGCGCCAGCAGCCCCGGTGTACGGGAGACCCAGTACTTC. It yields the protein CASSPGVRETQYF.

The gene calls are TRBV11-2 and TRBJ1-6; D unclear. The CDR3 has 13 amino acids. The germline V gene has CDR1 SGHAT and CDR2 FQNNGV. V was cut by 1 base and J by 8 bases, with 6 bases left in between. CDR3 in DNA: TGTGCCAGCAGCTTAGTTCAGGATTCACCCCTCCACTTT. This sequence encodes CASSLVQDSPLHF.

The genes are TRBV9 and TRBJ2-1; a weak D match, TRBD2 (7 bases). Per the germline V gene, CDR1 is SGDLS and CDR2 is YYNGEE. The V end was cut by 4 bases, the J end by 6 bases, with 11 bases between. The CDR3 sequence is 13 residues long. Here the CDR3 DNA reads TGTGCCAGCAGCCCGGGGGGCGGCAATGAGCAGTTCTTC. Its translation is CASSPGGGNEQFF.

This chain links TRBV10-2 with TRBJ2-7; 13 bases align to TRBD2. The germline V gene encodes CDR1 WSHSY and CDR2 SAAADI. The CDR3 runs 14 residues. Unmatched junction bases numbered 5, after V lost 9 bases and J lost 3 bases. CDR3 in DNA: TGCGCCAGTCAGGGACTAGCGGGGTACTACGAGCAGTACTTC. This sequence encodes CASQGLAGYYEQYF.

The CDR3 nucleotides are TGTGCCAGCAGCCAAGTCGGACAGGACTACGAGCAGTACTTC. Encoded protein: CASSQVGQDYEQYF. The chain recombines TRBV4-2 with TRBJ2-7; 7 bases align to TRBD1. The germline gives CDR1 LGHNA, CDR2 YNFKEQ. Trimming at V came to 1 base and at J to 3 bases, leaving 3 bases not matched to a gene. The CDR3 is 14 residues long.

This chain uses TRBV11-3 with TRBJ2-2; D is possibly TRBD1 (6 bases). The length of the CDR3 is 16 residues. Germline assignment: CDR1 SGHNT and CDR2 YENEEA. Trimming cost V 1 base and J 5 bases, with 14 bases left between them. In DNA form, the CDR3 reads TGTGCCAGCAGCTTAGGGCAGGGGCGGAGGACCGGGGAGCTGTTTTTT. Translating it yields CASSLGQGRRTGELFF. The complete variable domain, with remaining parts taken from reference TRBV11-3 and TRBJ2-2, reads EAGVVQSPRYKIIEKKQPVAFWCNPISGHNTLYWYLQNLGQGPELLIRYENEEAVDDSQLPKDRFSAERLKGVDSTLKIQPAELGDSAVYLCASSLGQGRRTGELFFGEGSRLTVL.

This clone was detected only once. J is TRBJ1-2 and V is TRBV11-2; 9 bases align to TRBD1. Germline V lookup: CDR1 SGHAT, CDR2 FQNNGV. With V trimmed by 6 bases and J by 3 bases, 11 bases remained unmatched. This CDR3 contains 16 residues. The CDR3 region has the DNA TGTGCCAGCAGAACACCGGGACAGGGCCCAGACTATGGCTACACCTTC. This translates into CASRTPGQGPDYGYTF.